This TCR beta chain was found in a study of identifying expanded T cells in peripheral blood. Unmatched junction bases numbered 14, after V lost 7 bases and J lost 0 bases. The CDR3 totals 19 residues. Per germline, CDR1 MDHEN and CDR2 SYDVKM. No infections or other immune events were documented during collection. Some clones are missing from TCRdb's copy, which holds only in-frame ones; the method was immunoSEQ multiplex PCR. The data show tens of thousands of clones, over 80% seen once. This chain connects TRBV28 to TRBJ2-1; 11 nucleotides match TRBD2. Material for sequencing was blood. The clonotype comes from a person aged 18 to 70 in good health. The CDR3 is CASTGETSGTSSSYNEQFF. The CDR3, as DNA: TGTGCCAGCACCGGGGAGACTAGCGGGACTTCTAGCTCCTACAATGAGCAGTTCTTC.